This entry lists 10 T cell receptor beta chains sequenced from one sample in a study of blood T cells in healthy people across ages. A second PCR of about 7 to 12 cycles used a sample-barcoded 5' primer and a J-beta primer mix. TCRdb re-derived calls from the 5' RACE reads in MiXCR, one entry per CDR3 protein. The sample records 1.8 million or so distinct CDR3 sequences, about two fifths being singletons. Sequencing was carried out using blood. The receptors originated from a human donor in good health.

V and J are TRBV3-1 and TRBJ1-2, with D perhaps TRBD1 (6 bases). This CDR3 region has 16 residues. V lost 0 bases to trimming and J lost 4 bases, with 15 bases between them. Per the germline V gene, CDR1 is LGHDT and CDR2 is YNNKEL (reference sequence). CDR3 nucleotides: TGTGCCAGCAGCCAAGATCAATTGGGGGCGGGCTATGGCTACACCTTC. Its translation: CASSQDQLGAGYGYTF. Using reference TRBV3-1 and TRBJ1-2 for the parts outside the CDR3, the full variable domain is DTAVSQTPKYLVTQMGNDKSIKCEQNLGHDTMYWYKQDSKKFLKIMFSYNNKELIINETVPNRFSPKSPDKAHLNLHINSLELGDSAVYFCASSQDQLGAGYGYTFGSGTRLTVV.

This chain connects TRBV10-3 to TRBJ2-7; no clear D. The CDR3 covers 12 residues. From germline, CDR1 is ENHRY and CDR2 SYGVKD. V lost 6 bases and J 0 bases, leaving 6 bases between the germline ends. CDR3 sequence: CAIRSSSYEQYF. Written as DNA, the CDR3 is TGTGCCATCAGGTCTAGCTCCTACGAGCAGTACTTC.

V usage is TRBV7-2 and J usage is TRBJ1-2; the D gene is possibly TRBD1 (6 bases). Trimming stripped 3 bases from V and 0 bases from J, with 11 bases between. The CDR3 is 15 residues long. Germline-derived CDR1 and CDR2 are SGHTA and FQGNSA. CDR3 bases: TGTGCCAGCAGCTTTGGGGGCGAAACTAACTATGGCTACACCTTC. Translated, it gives CASSFGGETNYGYTF.

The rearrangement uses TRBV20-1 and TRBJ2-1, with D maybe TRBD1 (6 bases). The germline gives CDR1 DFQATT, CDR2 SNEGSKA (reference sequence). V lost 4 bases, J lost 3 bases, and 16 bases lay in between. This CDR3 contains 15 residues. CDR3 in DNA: TGCAGTGCTAATCCCCGGGACACCCTCTACAATGAGCAGTTCTTC. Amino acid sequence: CSANPRDTLYNEQFF.

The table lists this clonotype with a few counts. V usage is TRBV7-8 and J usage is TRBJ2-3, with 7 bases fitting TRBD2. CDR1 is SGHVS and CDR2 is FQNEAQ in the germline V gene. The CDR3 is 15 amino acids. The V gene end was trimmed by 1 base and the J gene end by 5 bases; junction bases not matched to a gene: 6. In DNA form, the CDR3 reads TGTGCCAGCAGCTTAGGCGGGGGATGGGGAGATACGCAGTATTTT. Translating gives CASSLGGGWGDTQYF.

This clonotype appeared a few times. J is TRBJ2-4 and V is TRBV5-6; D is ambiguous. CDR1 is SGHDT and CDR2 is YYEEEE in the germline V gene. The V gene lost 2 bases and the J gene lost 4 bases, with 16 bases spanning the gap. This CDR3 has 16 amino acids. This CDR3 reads CASSFSGRFTKNIQYF. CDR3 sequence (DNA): TGTGCCAGCAGCTTTTCGGGCAGGTTCACTAAAAACATTCAGTACTTC.

The CDR3 bases are TGCAGCGTTGTTTGGTGGGACAGAGAGAATGAGCAGTTCTTC. It translates to CSVVWWDRENEQFF. This chain uses TRBV29-1 with TRBJ2-1, with 7 bases lining up with TRBD1. Per germline, CDR1 SQVTM and CDR2 ANQGSEA. Unmatched junction bases numbered 10, after V lost 4 bases and J lost 7 bases. CDR3 length: 14 residues.

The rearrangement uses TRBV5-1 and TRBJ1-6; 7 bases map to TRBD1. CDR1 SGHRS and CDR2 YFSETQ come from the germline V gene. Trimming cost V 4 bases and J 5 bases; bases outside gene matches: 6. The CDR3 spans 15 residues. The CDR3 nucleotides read TGCGCCAGCAGCCTGACAGGGTTGGATAATTCACCCCTCCACTTT. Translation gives CASSLTGLDNSPLHF.

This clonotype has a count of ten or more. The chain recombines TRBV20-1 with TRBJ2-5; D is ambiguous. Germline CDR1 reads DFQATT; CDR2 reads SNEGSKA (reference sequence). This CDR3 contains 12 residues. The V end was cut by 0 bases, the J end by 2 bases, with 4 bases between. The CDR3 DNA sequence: TGCAGTGCTAGAGATCGTCAAGAGACCCAGTACTTC. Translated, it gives CSARDRQETQYF.

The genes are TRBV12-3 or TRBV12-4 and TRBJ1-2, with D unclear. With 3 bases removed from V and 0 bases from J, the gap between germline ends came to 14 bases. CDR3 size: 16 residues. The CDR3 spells CASSFRGTATNYGYTF. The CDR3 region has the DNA TGTGCCAGCAGTTTCCGAGGAACAGCCACTAACTATGGCTACACCTTC.